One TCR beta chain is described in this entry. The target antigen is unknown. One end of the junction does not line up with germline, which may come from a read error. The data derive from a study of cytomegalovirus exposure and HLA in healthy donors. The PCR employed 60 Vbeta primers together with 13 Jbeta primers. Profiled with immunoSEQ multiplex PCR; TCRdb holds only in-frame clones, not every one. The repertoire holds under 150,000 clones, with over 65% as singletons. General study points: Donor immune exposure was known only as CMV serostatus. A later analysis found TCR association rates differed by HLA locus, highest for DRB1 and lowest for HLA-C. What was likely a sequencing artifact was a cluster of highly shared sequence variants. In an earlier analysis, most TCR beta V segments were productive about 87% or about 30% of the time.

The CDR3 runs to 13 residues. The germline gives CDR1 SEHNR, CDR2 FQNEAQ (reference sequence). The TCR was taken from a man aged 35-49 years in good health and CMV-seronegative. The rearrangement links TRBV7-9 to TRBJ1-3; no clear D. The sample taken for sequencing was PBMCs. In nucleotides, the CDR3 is TGTGCCAGCAGCTTCGACGAAGGAACAGCTCAGGATTTT. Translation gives CASSFDEGTAQDF. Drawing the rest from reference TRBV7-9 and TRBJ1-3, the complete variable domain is DTGVSQNPRHKITKRGQNVTFRCDPISEHNRLYWYRQTLGQGPEFLTYFQNEAQLEKSRLLSDRFSAERPKGSFSTLEIQRTEQGDSAMYLCASSFDEGTAQDFGEGSWLTVV.